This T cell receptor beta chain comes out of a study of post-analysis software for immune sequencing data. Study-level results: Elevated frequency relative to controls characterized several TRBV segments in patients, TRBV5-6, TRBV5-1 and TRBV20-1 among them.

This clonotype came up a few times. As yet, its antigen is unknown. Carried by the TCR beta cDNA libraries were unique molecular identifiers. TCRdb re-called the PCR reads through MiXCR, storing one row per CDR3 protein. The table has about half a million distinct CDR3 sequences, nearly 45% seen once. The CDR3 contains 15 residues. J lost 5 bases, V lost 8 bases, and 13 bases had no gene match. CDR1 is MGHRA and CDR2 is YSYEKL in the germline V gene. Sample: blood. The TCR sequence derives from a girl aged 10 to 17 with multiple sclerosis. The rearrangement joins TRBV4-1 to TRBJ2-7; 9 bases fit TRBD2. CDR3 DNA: TGCGCCAGCCGCACGAACCTAGCGGGAAACCACGAGCAGTACTTC. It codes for CASRTNLAGNHEQYF.